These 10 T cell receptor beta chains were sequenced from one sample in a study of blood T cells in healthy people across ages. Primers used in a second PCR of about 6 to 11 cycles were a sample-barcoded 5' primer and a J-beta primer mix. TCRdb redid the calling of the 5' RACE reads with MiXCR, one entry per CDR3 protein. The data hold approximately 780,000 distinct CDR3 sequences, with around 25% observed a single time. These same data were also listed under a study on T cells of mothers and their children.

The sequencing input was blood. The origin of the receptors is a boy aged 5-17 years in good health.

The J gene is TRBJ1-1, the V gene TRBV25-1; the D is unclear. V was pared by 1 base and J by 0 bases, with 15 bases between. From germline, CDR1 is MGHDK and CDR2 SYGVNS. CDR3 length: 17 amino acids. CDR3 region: CASSESGLGDLNTEAFF. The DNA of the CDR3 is TGTGCCAGCAGTGAATCCGGTTTAGGAGACCTGAACACTGAAGCTTTCTTT.

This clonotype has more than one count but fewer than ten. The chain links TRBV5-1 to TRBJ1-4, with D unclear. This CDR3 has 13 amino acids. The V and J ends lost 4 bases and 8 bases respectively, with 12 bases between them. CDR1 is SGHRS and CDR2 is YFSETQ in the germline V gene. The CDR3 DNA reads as TGCGCCAGCAGCCCGATGAGAGAGGAAAAACTGTTTTTT. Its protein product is CASSPMREEKLFF.

The CDR3: CASSQVSSGNTIYF. As DNA, the CDR3 is TGTGCCAGCAGCCAAGTGAGCTCTGGAAACACCATATATTTT. J is TRBJ1-3 and V is TRBV7-2; D unclear. CDR1 is SGHTA, CDR2 FQGNSA, per germline. The CDR3 totals 14 residues. Trimming pared 5 bases from V and 0 bases from J, leaving 8 bases between.

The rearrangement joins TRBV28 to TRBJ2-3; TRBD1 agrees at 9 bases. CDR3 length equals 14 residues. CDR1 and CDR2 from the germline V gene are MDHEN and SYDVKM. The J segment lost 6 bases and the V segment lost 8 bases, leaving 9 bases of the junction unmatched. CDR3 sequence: CASSQTGGGDTQYF. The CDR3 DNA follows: TGTGCCAGCTCCCAGACAGGGGGAGGGGATACGCAGTATTTT.

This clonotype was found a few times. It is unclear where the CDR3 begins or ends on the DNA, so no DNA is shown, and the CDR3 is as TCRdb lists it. The CDR3 protein is CASTPRVGGGSQFF. This sequence joins TRBV12-3 or TRBV12-4 and TRBJ2-5; the D call of TRBD1 is as the table states it, not checked on the DNA. Termini included, the CDR3 measures 14 amino acids.

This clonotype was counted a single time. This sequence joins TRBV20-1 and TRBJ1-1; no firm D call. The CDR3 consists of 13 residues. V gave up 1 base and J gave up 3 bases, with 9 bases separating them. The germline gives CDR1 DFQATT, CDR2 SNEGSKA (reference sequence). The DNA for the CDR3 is TGCAGTGCTAGAGTTCCCTATGACACTGAAGCTTTCTTT. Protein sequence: CSARVPYDTEAFF.

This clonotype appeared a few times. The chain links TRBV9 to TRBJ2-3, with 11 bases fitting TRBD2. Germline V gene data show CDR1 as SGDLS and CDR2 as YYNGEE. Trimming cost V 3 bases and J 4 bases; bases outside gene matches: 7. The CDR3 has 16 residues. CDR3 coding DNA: TGTGCCAGCAGCGGACTAGCGGGAAAGTGGCCAGATACGCAGTATTTT. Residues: CASSGLAGKWPDTQYF.

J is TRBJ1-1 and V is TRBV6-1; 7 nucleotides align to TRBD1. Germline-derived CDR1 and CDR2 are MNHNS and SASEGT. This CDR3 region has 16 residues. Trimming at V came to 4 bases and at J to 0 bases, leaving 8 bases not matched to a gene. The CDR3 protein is CASSGSTGSMNTEAFF. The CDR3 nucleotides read TGTGCCAGCAGTGGGTCGACAGGGTCTATGAACACTGAAGCTTTCTTT.

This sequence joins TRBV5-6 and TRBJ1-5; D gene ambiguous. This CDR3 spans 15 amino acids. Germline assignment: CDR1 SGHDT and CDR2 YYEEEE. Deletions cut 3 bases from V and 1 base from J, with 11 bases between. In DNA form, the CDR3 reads TGTGCCAGCAGCTCCAGTGGAAGGAGCAATCAGCCCCAGCATTTT. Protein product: CASSSSGRSNQPQHF.

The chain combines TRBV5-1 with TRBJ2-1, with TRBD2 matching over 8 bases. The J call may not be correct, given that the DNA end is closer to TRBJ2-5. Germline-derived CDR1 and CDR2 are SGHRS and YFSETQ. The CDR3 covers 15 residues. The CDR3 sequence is CASNILAGIGETQYF. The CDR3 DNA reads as TGCGCCAGCAACATCTTAGCGGGGATAGGAGAGACCCAGTACTTC.